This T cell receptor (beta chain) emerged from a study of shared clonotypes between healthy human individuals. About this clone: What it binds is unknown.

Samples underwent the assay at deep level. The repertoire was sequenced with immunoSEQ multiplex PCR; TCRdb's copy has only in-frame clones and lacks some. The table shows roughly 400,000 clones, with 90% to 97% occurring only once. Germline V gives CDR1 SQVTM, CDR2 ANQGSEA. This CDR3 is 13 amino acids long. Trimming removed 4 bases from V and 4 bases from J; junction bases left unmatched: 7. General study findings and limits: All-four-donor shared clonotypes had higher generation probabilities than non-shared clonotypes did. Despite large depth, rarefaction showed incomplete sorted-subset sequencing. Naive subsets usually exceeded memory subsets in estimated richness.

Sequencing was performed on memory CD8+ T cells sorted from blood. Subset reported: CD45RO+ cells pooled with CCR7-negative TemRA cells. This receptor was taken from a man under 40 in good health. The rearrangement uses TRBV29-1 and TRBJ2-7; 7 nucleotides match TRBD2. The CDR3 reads CSVGRGMVYEQYF. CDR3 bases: TGCAGCGTTGGGCGGGGGATGGTTTACGAGCAGTACTTC.